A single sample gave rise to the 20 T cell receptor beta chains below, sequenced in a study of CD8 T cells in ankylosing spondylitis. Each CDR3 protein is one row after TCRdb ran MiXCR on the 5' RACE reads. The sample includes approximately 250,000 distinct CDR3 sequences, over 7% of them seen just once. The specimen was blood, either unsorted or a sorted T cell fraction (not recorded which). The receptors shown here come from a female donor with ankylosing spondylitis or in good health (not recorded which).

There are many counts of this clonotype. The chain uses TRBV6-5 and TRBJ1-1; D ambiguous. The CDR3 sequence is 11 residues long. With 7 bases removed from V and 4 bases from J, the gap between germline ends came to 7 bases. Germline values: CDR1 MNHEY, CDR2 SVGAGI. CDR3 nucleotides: TGTGCCAGCATTGGTTCCACTGAAGCTTTCTTT. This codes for CASIGSTEAFF.

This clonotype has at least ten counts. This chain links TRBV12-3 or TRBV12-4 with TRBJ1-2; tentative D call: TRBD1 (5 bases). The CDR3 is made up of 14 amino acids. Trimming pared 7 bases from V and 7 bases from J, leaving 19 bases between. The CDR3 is CASTWAGSGTGYTF. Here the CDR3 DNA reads TGTGCCAGCACCTGGGCAGGGTCAGGAACTGGCTACACCTTC.

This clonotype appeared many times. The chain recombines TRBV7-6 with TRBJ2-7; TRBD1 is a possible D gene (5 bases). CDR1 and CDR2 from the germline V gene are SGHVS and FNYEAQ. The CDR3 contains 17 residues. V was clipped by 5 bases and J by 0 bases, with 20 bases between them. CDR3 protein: CASSPPLWGSSSYEQYF. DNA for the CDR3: TGTGCCAGCAGCCCCCCCCTGTGGGGCTCAAGCTCCTACGAGCAGTACTTC.

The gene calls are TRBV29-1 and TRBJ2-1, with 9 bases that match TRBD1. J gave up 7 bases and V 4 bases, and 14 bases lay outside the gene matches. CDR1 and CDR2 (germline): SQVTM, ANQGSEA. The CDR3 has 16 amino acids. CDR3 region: CSVGTLRDRASNEQFF. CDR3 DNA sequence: TGCAGCGTTGGGACCCTTCGGGACAGGGCTTCTAATGAGCAGTTCTTC.

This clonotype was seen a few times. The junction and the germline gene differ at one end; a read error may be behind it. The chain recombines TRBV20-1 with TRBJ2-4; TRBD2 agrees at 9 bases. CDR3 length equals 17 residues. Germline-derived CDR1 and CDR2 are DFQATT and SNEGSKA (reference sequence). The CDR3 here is CCAIGPGLAGSKNIQYF. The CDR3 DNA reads TGCTGTGCTATCGGCCCCGGTCTAGCGGGATCCAAAAACATTCAGTACTTC.

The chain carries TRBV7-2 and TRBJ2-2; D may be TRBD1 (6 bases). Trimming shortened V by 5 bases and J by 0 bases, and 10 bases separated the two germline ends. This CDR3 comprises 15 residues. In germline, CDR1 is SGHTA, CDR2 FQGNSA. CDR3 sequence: CASSARGANTGELFF. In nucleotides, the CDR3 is TGTGCCAGCAGCGCCAGGGGCGCGAACACCGGGGAGCTGTTTTTT.

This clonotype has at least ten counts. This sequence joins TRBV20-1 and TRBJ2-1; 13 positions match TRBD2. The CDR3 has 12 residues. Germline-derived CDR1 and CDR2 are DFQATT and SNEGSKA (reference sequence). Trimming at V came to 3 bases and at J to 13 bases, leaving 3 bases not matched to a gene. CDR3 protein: CSARGTSGTQFF. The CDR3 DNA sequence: TGCAGTGCTAGGGGGACTAGCGGGACACAGTTCTTC.

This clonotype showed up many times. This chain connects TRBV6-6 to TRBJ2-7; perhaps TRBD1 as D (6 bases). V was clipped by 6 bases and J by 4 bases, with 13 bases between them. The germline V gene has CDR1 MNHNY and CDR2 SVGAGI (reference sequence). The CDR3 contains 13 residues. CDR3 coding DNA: TGTGCCAGCAGCTACCGGGACAAATACGAGCAGTACTTC. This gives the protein CASSYRDKYEQYF.

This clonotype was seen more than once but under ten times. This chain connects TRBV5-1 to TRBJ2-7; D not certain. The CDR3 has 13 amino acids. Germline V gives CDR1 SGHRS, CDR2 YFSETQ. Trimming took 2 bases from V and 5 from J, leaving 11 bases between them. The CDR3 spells CASSLVTANEQYF. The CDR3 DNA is TGCGCCAGCAGCTTAGTCACGGCCAACGAGCAGTACTTC.

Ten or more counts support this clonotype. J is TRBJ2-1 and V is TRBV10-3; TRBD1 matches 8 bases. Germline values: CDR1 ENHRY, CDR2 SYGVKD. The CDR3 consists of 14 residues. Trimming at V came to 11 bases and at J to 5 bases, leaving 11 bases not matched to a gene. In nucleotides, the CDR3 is TGTGCCTCGCGGCGCGGGACAGGCGACAATGAGCAGTTCTTC. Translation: CASRRGTGDNEQFF.

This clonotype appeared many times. CDR3 sequence (DNA): TGTGCCAGCAGCGTAGGGACAGGGGGGGGGGCCAACGTCCTGACTTTC. Translated: CASSVGTGGGANVLTF. The chain is built from TRBV9 and TRBJ2-6; 10 bases align to TRBD1. Germline-derived CDR1 and CDR2 are SGDLS and YYNGEE. The CDR3 is 16 residues long. The V segment lost 0 bases and the J segment 4 bases; nucleotides outside the gene matches: 1.

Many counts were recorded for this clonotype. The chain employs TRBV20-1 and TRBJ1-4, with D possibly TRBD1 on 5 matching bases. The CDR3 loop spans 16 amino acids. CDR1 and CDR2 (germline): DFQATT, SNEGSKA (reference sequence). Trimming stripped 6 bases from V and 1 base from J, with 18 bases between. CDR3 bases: TGCAGTGCACCAGCAACACCAGGGCTAACTAATGAAAAACTGTTTTTT. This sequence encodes CSAPATPGLTNEKLFF.

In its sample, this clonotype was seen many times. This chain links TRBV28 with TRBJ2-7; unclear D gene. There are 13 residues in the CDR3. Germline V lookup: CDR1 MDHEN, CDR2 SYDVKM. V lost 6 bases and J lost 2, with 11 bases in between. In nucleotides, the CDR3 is TGTGCCAGCAGCCCCCGAGTCCCCTACGAGCAGTACTTC. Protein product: CASSPRVPYEQYF. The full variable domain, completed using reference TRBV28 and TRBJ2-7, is DVKVTQSSRYLVKRTGEKVFLECVQDMDHENMFWYRQDPGLGLRLIYFSYDVKMKEKGDIPEGYSVSREKKERFSLILESASTNQTSMYLCASSPRVPYEQYFGPGTRLTVT.

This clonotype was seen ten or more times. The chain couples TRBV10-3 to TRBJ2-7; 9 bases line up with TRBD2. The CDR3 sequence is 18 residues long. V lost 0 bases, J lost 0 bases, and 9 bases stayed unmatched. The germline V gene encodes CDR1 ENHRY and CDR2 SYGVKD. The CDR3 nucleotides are TGTGCCATCAGTGAGTCGTGGACTAGCGTATCTTCCTCCTACGAGCAGTACTTC. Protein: CAISESWTSVSSSYEQYF.

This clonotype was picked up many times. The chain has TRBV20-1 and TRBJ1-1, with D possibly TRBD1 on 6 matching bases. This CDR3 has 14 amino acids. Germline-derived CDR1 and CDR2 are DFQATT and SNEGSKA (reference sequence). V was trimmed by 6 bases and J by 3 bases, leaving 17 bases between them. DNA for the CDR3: TGCAGTGCCCGCCTCGCAGGGGTGGACACTGAAGCTTTCTTT. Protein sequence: CSARLAGVDTEAFF.

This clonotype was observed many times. CDR3 coding DNA: TGCGCCAGCAGCTTTACAGGGGAGGGCTACACCTTC. Translation gives CASSFTGEGYTF. The chain combines TRBV5-1 with TRBJ1-2; 7 bases align to TRBD1. This CDR3 has 12 amino acids. Per the germline V gene, CDR1 is SGHRS and CDR2 is YFSETQ. The junction had 3 bases not matched to a gene; V was cut back by 2 bases and J by 8 bases.

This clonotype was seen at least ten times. The CDR3 bases are TGCAGTGCTTCCGGGGGGCGCTCTGGGGCCAACGTCCTGACTTTC. Translated, it gives CSASGGRSGANVLTF. The chain has TRBV20-1 and TRBJ2-6; weak D call: TRBD2 (7 bases). The ends were cut back, 5 bases at V and 0 bases at J, with 11 bases in the middle. CDR3 length: 15 amino acids. CDR1 is DFQATT, CDR2 SNEGSKA, per germline (reference sequence).

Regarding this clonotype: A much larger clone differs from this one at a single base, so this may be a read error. CDR3 amino acids: CASSPTLAGTTDTQYF. The CDR3 DNA sequence: TGTGCCAGCAGCCCCACCCTAGCGGGCACCACAGATACGCAGTATTTT. The rearrangement links TRBV14 to TRBJ2-3, with 8 bases aligning to TRBD2. From germline, CDR1 is SGHDN and CDR2 FVKESK. The CDR3 is made up of 16 amino acids. Germline trimming cut 4 bases from V and 2 bases from J; bases unmatched to any gene: 8.

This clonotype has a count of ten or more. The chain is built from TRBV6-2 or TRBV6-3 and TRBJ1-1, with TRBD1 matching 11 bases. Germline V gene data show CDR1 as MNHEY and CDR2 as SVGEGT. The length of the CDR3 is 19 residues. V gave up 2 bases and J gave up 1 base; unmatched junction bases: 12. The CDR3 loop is CASSYPTGTGGSQNTEAFF. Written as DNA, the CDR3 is TGTGCCAGCAGTTACCCGACCGGGACAGGGGGATCCCAGAACACTGAAGCTTTCTTT.

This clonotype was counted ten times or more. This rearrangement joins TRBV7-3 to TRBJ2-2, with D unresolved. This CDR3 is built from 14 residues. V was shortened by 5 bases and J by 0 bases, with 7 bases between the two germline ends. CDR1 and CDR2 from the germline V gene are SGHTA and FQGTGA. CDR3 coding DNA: TGTGCCAGCAGCCCTTCACCGAACACCGGGGAGCTGTTTTTT. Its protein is CASSPSPNTGELFF.